The sequence of this T cell receptor beta chain was determined in a study of memory CD4+ T cells and cytomegalovirus serostatus. The sort gate was single viable CD3+CD4+CD8-CD45RO+ cells for memory CD4+ T cells. The method was immunoSEQ multiplex PCR; TCRdb's version includes in-frame clones alone and lacks a portion of them. The sample has more than 35,000 clones, 79% seen once. Germline CDR1 reads SGHTA; CDR2 reads FQGTGA. V dropped 1 base and J dropped 5; count of bases not matched to a gene: 14. This CDR3 spans 18 amino acids. This TCR came from an adult in good health and CMV-seropositive. This chain uses TRBV7-3 with TRBJ2-7; the match to TRBD2 covers 10 bases. The sequenced sample was memory CD4+ T cells from blood. This chain's CDR3 is CASSLKQNSSGRIHEQYF. CDR3 nucleotides: TGTGCCAGCAGCTTAAAACAAAATAGTAGCGGGAGGATCCACGAGCAGTACTTC.